Presented here are 10 T cell receptor beta chains from one specimen sequenced in a study of cytomegalovirus exposure and HLA in healthy donors. The primer mix had 60 Vbeta and 13 Jbeta primers. Profiling relied on immunoSEQ multiplex PCR, and the TCRdb table lists in-frame clones only, not all of them. The sample lists over 65,000 clones, roughly 77% occurring once. Sample: PBMCs. The receptor set was obtained from a woman in her forties in good health and CMV-seropositive.

To note about this clone: Because the CDR3's place on the DNA is in doubt, the DNA is left out and the CDR3 is given as listed by TCRdb. V is TRBV5-5 and J is TRBJ2-7; the table assigns TRBD2, which was not confirmed against the DNA. Looked up from germline, CDR1 is SGHKS and CDR2 is YYEKEE (reference sequence). The CDR3 totals 16 residues, both ends included. CDR3: CASSLRDGSSSGEQYF.

By sample share, this clone is medium-sized. This rearrangement joins TRBV4-3 to TRBJ1-2; unclear D gene. The CDR3 has 15 residues. Germline V lookup: CDR1 LGHNA, CDR2 YSLEER. Deletions cut 0 bases from V and 8 bases from J, with 16 bases between. The CDR3 loop is CASSQDASLGSGYTF. The CDR3 nucleotides are TGCGCCAGCAGCCAAGATGCGTCTCTGGGGAGCGGCTACACCTTC.

The genes are TRBV19 and TRBJ2-7; the match to TRBD1 covers 8 bases. Germline-derived CDR1 and CDR2 are LNHDA and SQIVND (reference sequence). The CDR3 spans 14 residues. With 6 bases clipped from V and 6 bases from J, the junction kept 10 bases outside the gene matches. CDR3 DNA: TGTGCCAGTAGGATCACTGAAACAGGGGGCGAGCAGTACTTC. Encoded protein: CASRITETGGEQYF.

The table lists this clone with a few counts. V usage is TRBV5-5 and J usage is TRBJ2-2; TRBD2 might be the D (6 bases). The ends were cut back, 1 base at V and 3 bases at J, with 7 bases in the middle. The CDR3 totals 14 residues. The germline V gene has CDR1 SGHKS and CDR2 YYEKEE (reference sequence). The CDR3 spells CASSLWGDTGELFF. The CDR3 nucleotides are TGTGCCAGCAGCTTGTGGGGGGACACCGGGGAGCTGTTTTTT.

The rearrangement links TRBV4-2 to TRBJ2-1; TRBD1 matches at 8 bases. With V trimmed by 4 bases and J by 5 bases, 4 bases remained unmatched. This CDR3 is 14 amino acids long. Per germline, CDR1 LGHNA and CDR2 YNFKEQ. The CDR3 loop reads CASSRRTGNNEQFF. In nucleotides, the CDR3 is TGTGCCAGCAGCCGACGGACAGGGAACAATGAGCAGTTCTTC.

V gene TRBV5-8 combines with J gene TRBJ2-5; maybe TRBD2 (6 bases). Germline V lookup: CDR1 SGHTS, CDR2 YDEGEE. The CDR3 loop spans 14 amino acids. Trimming stripped 4 bases from V and 5 bases from J, with 15 bases between. CDR3 sequence: CASSPVGGGETQYF. The DNA of the CDR3 is TGTGCCAGCAGCCCGGTCGGGGGTGGGGAGACCCAGTACTTC.

The V gene is TRBV27, the J gene TRBJ1-3; possible D gene TRBD1, 5 bases. Trimming cost V 5 bases and J 7 bases, with 15 bases left between them. The CDR3 length is 14 residues. The germline gives CDR1 MNHEY, CDR2 SMNVEV (reference sequence). CDR3 DNA: TGTGCCAGCAGTCCCGGGACTCCTTCGAACACCATATATTTT. Protein sequence: CASSPGTPSNTIYF.

The chain couples TRBV28 to TRBJ2-5, with 8 bases fitting TRBD1. Germline V gene lookup returns CDR1 MDHEN and CDR2 SYDVKM. The CDR3 loop spans 14 amino acids. J lost 5 bases, V lost 5 bases, and 7 bases had no gene match. CDR3 nucleotide sequence: TGTGCCAGCAGTCCCCTAACAGGGGGGGAGACCCAGTACTTC. This gives the protein CASSPLTGGETQYF.

The V call is TRBV2, the J call TRBJ2-7; a weak D match, TRBD1 (5 bases). Trimming shortened V by 3 bases and J by 5 bases, and 32 bases separated the two germline ends. This CDR3 contains 20 residues. Per the germline V gene, CDR1 is SNHLY and CDR2 is FYNNEI. This CDR3 reads CASSESYRVMGLTTHHEQYF. CDR3 nucleotides: TGTGCCAGCAGTGAGTCTTACCGAGTTATGGGGCTAACAACCCACCACGAGCAGTACTTC.

The chain recombines TRBV7-8 with TRBJ2-5; D perhaps matches TRBD2 (6 bases). V was trimmed by 7 bases and J by 1 base, leaving 10 bases between them. The CDR3 runs to 13 residues. Looked up from germline, CDR1 is SGHVS and CDR2 is FQNEAQ. For the CDR3, the DNA is TGTGCCAGCAACCGGGACTTCCAAGAGACCCAGTACTTC. This gives the protein CASNRDFQETQYF.